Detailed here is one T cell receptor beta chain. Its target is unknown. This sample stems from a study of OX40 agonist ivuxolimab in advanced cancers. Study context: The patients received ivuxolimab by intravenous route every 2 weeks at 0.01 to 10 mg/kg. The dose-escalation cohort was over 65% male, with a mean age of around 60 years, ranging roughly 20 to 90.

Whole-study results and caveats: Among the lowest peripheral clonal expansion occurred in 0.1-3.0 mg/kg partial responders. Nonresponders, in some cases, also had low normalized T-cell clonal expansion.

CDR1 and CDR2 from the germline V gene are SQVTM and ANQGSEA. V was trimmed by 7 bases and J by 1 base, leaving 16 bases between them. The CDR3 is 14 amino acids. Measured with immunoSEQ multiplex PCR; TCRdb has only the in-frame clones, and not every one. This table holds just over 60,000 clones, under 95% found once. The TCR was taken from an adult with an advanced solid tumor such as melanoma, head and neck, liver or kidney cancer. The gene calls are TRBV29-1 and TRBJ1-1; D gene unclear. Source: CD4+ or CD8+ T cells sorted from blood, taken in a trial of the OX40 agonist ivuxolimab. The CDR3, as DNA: TGCAGCGCCTCTCTATTGGCGGAGAACACTGAAGCTTTCTTT. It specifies CSASLLAENTEAFF.